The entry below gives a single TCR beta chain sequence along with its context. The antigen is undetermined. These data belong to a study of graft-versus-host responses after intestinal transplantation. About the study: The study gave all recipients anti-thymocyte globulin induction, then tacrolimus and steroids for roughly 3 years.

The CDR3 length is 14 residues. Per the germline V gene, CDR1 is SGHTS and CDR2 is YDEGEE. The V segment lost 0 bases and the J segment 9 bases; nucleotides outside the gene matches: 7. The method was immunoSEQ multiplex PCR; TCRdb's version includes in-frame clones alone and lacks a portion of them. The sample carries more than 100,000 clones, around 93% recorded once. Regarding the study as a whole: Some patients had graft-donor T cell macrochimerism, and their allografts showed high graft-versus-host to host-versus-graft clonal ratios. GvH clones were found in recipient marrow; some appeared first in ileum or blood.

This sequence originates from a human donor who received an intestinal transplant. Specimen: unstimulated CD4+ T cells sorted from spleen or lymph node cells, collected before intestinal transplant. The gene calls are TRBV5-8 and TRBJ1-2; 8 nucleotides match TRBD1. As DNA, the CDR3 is TGTGCCAGCAGCTTGGTCTCAGGGGGCGCGCGCTACACCTTC. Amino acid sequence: CASSLVSGGARYTF.